The sequence of this T cell receptor beta chain was determined in a study of shared clonotypes between healthy human individuals. As for the study in general: With ages of 18 to 49, the donors were two women and three men.

This CDR3 spans 15 amino acids. Trimming removed 0 bases at V and 0 bases at J, with 8 bases between. Per germline, CDR1 LGHNA and CDR2 YSLEER. The assay was immunoSEQ multiplex PCR, and TCRdb's table has in-frame clones only and misses some. The sample consists of roughly 2.5 million clones, approximately 90% of them appearing once. The source of this sequence is a man younger than 35 in good health. Sequenced sample: naive CD4+ T cells sorted from blood. The subset is: CD45RA+ positively selected. J is TRBJ1-1 and V is TRBV4-3; D is unclear. CDR3 in DNA: TGCGCCAGCAGCCAAGATCACCAAGTGAACACTGAAGCTTTCTTT. Translation gives CASSQDHQVNTEAFF.